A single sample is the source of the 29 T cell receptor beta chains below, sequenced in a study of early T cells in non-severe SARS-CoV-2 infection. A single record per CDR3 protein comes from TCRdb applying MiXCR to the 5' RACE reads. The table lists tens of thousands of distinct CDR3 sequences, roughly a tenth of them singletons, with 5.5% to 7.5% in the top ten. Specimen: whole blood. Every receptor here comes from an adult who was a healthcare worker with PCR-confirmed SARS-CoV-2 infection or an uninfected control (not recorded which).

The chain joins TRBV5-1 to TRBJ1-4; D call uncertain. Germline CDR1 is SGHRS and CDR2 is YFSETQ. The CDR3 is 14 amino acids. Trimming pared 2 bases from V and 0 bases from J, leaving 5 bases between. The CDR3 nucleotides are TGCGCCAGCAGCTTTTTACCAACTAATGAAAAACTGTTTTTT. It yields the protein CASSFLPTNEKLFF.

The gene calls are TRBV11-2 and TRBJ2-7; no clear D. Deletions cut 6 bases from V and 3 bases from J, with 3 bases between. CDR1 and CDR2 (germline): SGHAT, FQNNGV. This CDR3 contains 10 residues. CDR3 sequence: CASRGYEQYF. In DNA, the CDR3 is TGTGCCAGCAGGGGCTACGAGCAGTACTTC.

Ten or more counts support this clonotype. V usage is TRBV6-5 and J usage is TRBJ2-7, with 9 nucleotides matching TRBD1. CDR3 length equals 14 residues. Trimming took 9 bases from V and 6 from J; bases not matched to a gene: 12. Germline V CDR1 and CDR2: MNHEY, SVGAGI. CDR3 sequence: CASWPGTGLLEQYF. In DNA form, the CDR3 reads TGTGCCAGTTGGCCCGGGACAGGGTTACTCGAGCAGTACTTC.

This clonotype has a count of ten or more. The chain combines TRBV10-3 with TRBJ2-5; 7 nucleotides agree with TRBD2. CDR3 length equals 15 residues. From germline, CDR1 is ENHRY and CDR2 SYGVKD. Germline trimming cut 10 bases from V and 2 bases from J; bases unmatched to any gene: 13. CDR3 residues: CATHLGLAEQETQYF. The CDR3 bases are TGTGCCACTCATCTCGGCCTAGCGGAACAAGAGACCCAGTACTTC.

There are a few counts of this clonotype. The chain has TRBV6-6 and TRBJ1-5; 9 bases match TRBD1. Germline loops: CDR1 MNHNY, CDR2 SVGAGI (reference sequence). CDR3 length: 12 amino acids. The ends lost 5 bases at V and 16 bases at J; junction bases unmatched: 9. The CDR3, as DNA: TGTGCCAGCAGTACGCCGGGACAGGGATGTCATTTT. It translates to CASSTPGQGCHF.

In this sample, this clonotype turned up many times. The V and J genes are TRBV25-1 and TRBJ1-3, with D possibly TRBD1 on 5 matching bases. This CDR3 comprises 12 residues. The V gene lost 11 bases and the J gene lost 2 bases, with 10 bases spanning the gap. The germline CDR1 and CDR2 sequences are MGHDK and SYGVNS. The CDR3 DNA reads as TGTGCCTTCCGGGACGCTGGAAACACCATATATTTT. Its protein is CAFRDAGNTIYF.

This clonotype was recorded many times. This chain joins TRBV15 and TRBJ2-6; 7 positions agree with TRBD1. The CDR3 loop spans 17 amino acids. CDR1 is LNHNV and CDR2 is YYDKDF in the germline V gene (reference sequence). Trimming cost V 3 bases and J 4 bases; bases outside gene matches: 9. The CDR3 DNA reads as TGTGCCACCAGCAGGACAGGGACCCCAGGCGGGGCCAACGTCCTGACTTTC. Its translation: CATSRTGTPGGANVLTF.

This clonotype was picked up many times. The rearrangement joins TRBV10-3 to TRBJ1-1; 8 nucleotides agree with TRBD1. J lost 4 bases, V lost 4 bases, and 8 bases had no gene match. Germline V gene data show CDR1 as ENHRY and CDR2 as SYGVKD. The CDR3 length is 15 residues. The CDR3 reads CAISVAGGSGTEAFF. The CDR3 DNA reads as TGTGCCATCAGTGTGGCAGGGGGCTCGGGCACTGAAGCTTTCTTT.

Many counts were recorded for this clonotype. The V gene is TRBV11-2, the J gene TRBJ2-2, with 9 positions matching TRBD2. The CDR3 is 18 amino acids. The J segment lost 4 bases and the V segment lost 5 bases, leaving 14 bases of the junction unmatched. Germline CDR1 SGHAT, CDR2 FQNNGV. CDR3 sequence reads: CASSPYRASGKFTGELFF. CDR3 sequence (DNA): TGTGCCAGCAGCCCCTATCGGGCTAGCGGGAAATTCACCGGGGAGCTGTTTTTT. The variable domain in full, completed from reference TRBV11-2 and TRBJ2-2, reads EAGVAQSPRYKIIEKRQSVAFWCNPISGHATLYWYQQILGQGPKLLIQFQNNGVVDDSQLPKDRFSAERLKGVDSTLKIQPAKLEDSAVYLCASSPYRASGKFTGELFFGEGSRLTVL.

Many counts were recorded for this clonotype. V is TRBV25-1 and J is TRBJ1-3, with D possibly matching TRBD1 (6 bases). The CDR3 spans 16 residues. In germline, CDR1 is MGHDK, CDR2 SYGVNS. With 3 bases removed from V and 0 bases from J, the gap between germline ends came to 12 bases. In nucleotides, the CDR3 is TGTGCCAGCAGTGACCCGGGGGCCTTCTCTGGAAACACCATATATTTT. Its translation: CASSDPGAFSGNTIYF.

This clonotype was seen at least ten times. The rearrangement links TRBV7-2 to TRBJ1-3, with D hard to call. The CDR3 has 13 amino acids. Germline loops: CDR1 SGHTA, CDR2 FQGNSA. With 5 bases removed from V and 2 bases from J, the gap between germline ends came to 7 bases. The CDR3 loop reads CASSAPTGNTIYF. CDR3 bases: TGTGCCAGCAGCGCCCCTACTGGAAACACCATATATTTT. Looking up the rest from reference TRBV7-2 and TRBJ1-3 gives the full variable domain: GAGVSQSPSNKVTEKGKDVELRCDPISGHTALYWYRQSLGQGLEFLIYFQGNSAPDKSGLPSDRFSAERTGGSVSTLTIQRTQQEDSAVYLCASSAPTGNTIYFGEGSWLTVV.

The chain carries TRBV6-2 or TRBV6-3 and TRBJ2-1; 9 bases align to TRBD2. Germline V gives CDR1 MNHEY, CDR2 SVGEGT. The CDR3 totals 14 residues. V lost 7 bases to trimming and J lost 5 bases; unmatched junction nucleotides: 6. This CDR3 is CASKMTSGNNEQFF. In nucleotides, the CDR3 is TGTGCCAGCAAGATGACTAGCGGTAACAATGAGCAGTTCTTC.

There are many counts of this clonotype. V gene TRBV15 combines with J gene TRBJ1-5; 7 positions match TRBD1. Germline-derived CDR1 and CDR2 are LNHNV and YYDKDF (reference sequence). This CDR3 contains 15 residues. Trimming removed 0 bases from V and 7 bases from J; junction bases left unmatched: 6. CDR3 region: CATSRDLGGRQPQHF. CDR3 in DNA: TGTGCCACCAGCAGAGATCTAGGGGGCAGGCAGCCCCAGCATTTT.

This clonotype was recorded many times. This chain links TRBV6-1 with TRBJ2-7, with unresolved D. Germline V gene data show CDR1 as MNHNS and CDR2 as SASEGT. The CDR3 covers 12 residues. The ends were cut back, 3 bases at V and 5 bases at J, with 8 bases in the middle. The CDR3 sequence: CASSEVMDEQYF. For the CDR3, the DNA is TGTGCCAGCAGTGAGGTGATGGACGAGCAGTACTTC.

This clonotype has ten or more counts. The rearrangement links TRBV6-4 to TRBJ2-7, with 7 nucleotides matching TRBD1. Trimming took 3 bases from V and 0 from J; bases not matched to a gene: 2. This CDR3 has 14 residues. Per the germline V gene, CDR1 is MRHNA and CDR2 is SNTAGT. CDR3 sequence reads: CASSEDRLSYEQYF. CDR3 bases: TGTGCCAGCAGTGAGGACAGGCTCTCCTACGAGCAGTACTTC.

DNA of the CDR3: TGTGCCAGCAGCCAAAAGGGCTCCTACGAGCAGTACTTC. Translation gives CASSQKGSYEQYF. The V call is TRBV3-1, the J call TRBJ2-7; no clear D. CDR1 and CDR2 from the germline V gene are LGHDT and YNNKEL (reference sequence). V lost 2 bases and J 0 bases, leaving 5 bases between the germline ends. CDR3 size: 13 residues.

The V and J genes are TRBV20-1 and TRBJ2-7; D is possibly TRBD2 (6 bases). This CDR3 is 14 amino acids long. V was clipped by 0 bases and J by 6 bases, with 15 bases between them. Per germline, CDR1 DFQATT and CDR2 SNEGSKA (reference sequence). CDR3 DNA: TGCAGTGCTAGAGATCTCGGGAGCGCTACCGAGCAGTACTTC. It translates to CSARDLGSATEQYF.

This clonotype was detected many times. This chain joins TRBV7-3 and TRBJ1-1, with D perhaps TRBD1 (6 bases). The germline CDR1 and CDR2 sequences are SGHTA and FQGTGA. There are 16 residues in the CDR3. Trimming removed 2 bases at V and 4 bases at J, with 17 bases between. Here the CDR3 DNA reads TGTGCCAGCAGCTTATGGCGGGGGCGGAGGGGCACTGAAGCTTTCTTT. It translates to CASSLWRGRRGTEAFF.

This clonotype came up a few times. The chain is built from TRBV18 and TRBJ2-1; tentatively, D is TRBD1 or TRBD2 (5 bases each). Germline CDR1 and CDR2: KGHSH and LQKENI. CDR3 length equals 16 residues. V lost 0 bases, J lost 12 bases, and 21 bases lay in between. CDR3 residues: CASSPPGEPGHLGQFF. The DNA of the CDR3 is TGTGCCAGCTCACCACCGGGGGAGCCAGGACACCTGGGGCAGTTCTTC.

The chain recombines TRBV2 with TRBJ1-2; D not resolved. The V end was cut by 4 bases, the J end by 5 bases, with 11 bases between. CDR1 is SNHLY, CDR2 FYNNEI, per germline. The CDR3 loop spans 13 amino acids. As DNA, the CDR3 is TGTGCCAGCAGTGTACAGACTTTGTATGGCTACACCTTC. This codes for CASSVQTLYGYTF.

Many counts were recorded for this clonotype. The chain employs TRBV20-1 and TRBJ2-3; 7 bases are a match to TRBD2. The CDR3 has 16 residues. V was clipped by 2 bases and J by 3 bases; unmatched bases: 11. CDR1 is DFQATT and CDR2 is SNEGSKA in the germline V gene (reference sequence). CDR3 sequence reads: CSARLFALAVTDTQYF. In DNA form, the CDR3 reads TGCAGTGCTAGACTATTCGCGCTAGCGGTTACAGATACGCAGTATTTT.

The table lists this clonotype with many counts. The CDR3 sequence is CASSSTSGPHNEQFF. In DNA, the CDR3 is TGTGCCAGCAGCTCGACTAGCGGGCCGCACAATGAGCAGTTCTTC. The chain uses TRBV7-9 and TRBJ2-1, with 10 bases that match TRBD2. Germline assignment: CDR1 SEHNR and CDR2 FQNEAQ (reference sequence). The CDR3 is 15 residues long. J lost 5 bases, V lost 4 bases, and 5 bases had no gene match.

CDR3 DNA sequence: TGTGCCACCAGTCGGGGGACCGGGGAGCTGTTTTTT. Protein: CATSRGTGELFF. This sequence joins TRBV24-1 and TRBJ2-2; maybe TRBD2 (6 bases). CDR1 is KGHDR, CDR2 SFDVKD, per germline. Trimming shortened V by 6 bases and J by 5 bases, and 6 bases separated the two germline ends. This CDR3 has 12 residues.

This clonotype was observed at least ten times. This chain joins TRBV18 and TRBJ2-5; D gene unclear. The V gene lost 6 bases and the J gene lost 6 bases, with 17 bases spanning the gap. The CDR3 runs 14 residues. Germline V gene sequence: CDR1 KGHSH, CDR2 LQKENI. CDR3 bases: TGTGCCAGCTCCCCCGACGAGGATTTAAAGACCCAGTACTTC. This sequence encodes CASSPDEDLKTQYF.

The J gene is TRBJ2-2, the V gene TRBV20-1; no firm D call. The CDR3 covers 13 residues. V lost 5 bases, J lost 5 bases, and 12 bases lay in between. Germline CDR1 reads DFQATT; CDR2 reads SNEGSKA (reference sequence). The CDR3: CSAPAGFTGELFF. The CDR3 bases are TGCAGTGCTCCAGCTGGGTTTACCGGGGAGCTGTTTTTT.

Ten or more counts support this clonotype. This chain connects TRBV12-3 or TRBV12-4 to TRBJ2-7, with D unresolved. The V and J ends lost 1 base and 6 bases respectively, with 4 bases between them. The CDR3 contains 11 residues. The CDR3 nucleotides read TGTGCCAGCAGTTTAGGGGCCGAGCAGTACTTC. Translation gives CASSLGAEQYF.

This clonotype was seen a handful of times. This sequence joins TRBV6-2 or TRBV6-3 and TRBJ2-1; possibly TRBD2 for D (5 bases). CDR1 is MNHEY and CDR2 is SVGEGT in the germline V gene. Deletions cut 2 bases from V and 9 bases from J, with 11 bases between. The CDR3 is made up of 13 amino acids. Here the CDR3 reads CASSYLAFGEQFF. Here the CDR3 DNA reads TGTGCCAGCAGTTACCTAGCTTTCGGTGAGCAGTTCTTC.

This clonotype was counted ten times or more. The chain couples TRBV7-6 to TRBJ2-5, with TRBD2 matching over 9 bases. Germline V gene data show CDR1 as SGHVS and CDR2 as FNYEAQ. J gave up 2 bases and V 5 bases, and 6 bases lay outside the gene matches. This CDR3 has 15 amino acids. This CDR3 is CASSPRLAEQETQYF. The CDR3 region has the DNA TGTGCCAGCAGCCCTAGACTAGCGGAACAAGAGACCCAGTACTTC. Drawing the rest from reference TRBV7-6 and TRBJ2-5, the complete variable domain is GAGVSQSPRYKVTKRGQDVALRCDPISGHVSLYWYRQALGQGPEFLTYFNYEAQQDKSGLPNDRFSAERPEGSISTLTIQRTEQRDSAMYRCASSPRLAEQETQYFGPGTRLLVL.

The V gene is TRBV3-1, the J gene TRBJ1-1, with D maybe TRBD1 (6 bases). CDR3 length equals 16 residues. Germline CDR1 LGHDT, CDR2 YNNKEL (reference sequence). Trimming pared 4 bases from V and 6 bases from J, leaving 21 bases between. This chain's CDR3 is CASSRYVGGEGAEAFF. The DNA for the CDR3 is TGTGCCAGCAGCCGATACGTGGGAGGGGAGGGGGCTGAAGCTTTCTTT.